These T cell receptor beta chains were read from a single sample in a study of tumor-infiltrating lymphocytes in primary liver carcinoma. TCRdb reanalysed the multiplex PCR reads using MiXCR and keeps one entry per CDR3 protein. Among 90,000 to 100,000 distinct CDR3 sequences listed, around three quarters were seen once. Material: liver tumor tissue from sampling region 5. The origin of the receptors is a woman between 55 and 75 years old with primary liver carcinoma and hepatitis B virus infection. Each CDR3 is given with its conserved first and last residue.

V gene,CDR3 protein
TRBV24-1,CATSDGAYQETQYF
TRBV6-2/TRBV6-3,CASSYIWDTGELFF
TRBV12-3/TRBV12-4,CAISSTPGATGTNVLTF
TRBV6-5,CASSSTGGTAEAFF
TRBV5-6,CASSSAGHNRPQHF
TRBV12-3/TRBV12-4,CASILVGQGGQPQHF
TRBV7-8,CASSVGQGAIGEQYF
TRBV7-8,CASSLVSRGKCNEQFF
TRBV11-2,CANSLETGGNSPLHF
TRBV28,CASSWGSADTQYF
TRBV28,CASSSPVGGIYNEQFF
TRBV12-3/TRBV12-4,CASNLGAGTDTQYF
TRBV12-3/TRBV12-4,CASRPQGKDTQYF
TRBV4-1,CASSQGARTIYEQYF
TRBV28,CASSSGRLQEAQYF
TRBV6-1,CTSSEEEARGSYEQYF
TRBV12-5,CASGWGLAWSEQFF
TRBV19,CASSIEGFSRSRKTQYF
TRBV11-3,CTSSARDRVYEQFF
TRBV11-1,CASRPNVDTGELFF
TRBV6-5,CAISTGGAQGWTEAFF
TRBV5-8,CASSSSAGVTQYF
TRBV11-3,CPSSLIGAYNEQIF
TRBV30,CAWSVHKGGANVLTF
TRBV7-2,CANSSEGTLAYNEQFF
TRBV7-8,CASSLELTGSWDAQFF
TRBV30,CAWRATGAWTKDTQYF
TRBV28,CACSFPGNSYNEQFF